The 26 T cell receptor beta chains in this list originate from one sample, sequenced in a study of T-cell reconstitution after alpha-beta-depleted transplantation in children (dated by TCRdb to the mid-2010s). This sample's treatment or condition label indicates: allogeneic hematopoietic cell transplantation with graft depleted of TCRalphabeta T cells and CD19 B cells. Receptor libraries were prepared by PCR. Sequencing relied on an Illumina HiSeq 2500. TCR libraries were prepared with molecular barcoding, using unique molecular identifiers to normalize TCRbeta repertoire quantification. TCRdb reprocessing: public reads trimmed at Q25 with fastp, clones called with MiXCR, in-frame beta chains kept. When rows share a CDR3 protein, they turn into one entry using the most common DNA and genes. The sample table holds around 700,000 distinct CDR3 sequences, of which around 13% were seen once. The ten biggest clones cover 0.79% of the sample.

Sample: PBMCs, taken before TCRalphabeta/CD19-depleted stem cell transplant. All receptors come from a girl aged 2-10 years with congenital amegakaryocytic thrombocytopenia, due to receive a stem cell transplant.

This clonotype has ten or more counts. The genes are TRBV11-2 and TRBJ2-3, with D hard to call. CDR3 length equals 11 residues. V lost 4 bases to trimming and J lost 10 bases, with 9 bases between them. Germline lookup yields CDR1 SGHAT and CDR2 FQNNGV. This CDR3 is CASSSGWAQYF. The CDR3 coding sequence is TGTGCCAGCAGCTCTGGATGGGCGCAGTATTTT.

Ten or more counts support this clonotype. The CDR3 nucleotides read TGCAGTGCTAGGGAGGCAGGGACCCAGCATTTT. This encodes CSAREAGTQHF. The chain is built from TRBV20-1 and TRBJ1-5, with TRBD1 as a possible D gene (5 bases). The CDR3 runs to 11 residues. Trimming stripped 3 bases from V and 11 bases from J, with 11 bases between. Germline CDR1 DFQATT, CDR2 SNEGSKA (reference sequence).

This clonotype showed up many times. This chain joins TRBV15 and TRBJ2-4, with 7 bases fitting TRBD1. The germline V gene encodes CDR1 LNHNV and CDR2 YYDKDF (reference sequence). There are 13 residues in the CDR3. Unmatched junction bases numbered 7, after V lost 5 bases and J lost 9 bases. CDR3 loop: CATSLTGARIQYF. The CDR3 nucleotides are TGTGCCACCAGCCTAACAGGGGCCCGCATTCAGTACTTC.

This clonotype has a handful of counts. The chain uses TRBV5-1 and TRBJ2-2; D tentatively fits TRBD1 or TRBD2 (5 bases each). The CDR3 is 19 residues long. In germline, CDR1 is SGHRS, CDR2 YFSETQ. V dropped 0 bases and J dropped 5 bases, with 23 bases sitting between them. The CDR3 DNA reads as TGCGCCAGCAGCTTGGGGTCCGATTTGAGGGGCCCGGAGACCGGGGAGCTGTTTTTT. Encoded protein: CASSLGSDLRGPETGELFF.

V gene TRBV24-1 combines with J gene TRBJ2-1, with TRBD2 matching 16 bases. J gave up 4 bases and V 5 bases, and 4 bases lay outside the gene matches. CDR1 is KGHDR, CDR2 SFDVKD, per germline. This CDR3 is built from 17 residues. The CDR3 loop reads CATSGGTSGRGYNEQFF. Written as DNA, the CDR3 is TGTGCCACCAGTGGTGGGACTAGCGGGAGGGGTTACAATGAGCAGTTCTTC.

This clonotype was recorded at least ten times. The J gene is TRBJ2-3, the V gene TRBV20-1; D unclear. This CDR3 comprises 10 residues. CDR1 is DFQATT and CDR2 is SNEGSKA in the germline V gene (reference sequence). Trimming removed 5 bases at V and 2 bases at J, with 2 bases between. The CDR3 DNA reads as TGCAGTGCTCACACAGATACGCAGTATTTT. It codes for CSAHTDTQYF.

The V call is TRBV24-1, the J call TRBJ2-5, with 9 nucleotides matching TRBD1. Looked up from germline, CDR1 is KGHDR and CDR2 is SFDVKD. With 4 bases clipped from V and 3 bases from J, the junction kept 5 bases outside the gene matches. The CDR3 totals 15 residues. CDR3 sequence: CATSESGQGEETQYF. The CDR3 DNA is TGTGCCACCAGTGAATCGGGACAGGGAGAAGAGACCCAGTACTTC.

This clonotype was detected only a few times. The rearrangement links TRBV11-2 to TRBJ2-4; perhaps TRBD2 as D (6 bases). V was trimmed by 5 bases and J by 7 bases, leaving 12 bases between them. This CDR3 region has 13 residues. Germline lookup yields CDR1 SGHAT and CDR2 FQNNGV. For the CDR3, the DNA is TGTGCCAGCAGCGCCCTGGGACTGAACATTCAGTACTTC. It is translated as CASSALGLNIQYF.

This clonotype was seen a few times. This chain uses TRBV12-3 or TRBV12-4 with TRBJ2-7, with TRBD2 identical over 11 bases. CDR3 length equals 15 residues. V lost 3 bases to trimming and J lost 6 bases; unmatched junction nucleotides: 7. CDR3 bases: TGTGCCAGCAGTTTCGTAGCGGGAGGGCCACTCGAGCAGTACTTC. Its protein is CASSFVAGGPLEQYF.

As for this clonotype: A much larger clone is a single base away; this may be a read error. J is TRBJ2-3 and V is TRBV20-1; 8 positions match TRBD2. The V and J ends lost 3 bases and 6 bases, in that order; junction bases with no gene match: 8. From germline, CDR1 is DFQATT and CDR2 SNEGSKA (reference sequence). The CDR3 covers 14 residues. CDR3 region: CSARVAGTGDTQYF. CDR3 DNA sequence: TGCAGTGCTAGGGTAGCGGGAACGGGGGATACGCAGTATTTT.

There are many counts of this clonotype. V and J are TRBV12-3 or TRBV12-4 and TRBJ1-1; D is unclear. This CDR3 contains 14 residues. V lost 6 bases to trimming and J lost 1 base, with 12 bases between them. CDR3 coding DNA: TGTGCCAGCAGCCCCCTAACAACGAACACTGAAGCTTTCTTT. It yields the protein CASSPLTTNTEAFF.

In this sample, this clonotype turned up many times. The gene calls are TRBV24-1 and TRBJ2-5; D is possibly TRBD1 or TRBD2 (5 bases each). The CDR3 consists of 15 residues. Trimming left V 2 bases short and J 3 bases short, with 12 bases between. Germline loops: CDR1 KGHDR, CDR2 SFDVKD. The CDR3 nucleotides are TGTGCCACCAGTGATTCGTGGGACGAAAAAGAGACCCAGTACTTC. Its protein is CATSDSWDEKETQYF.

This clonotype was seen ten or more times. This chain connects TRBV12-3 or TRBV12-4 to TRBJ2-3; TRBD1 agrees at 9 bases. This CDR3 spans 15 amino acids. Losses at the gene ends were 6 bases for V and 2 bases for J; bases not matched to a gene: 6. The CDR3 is CASRWGTGFTDTQYF. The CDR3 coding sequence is TGTGCCAGCAGATGGGGGACAGGGTTCACAGATACGCAGTATTTT.

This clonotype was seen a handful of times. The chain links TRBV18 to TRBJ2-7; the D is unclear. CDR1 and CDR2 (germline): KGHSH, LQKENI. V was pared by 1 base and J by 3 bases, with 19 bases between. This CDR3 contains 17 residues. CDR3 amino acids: CASSPRAGDLQIYEQYF. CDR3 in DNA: TGTGCCAGCTCACCACGGGCAGGAGACCTACAAATCTACGAGCAGTACTTC.

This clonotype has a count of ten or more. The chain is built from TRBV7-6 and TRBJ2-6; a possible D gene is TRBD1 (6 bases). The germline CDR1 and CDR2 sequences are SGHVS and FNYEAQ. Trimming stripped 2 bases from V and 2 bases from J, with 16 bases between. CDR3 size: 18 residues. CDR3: CASSLRVQGSAGANVLTF. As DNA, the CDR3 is TGTGCCAGCAGCTTACGTGTACAGGGTTCTGCTGGGGCCAACGTCCTGACTTTC.

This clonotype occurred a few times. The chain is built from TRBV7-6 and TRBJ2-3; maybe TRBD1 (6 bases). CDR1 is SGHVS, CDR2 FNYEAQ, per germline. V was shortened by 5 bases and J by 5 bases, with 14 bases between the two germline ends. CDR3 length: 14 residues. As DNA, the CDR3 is TGTGCCAGCAGCGTACAGGGTTGGGAAGATACGCAGTATTTT. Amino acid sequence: CASSVQGWEDTQYF. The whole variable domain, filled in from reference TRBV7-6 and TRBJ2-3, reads GAGVSQSPRYKVTKRGQDVALRCDPISGHVSLYWYRQALGQGPEFLTYFNYEAQQDKSGLPNDRFSAERPEGSISTLTIQRTEQRDSAMYRCASSVQGWEDTQYFGPGTRLTVL.

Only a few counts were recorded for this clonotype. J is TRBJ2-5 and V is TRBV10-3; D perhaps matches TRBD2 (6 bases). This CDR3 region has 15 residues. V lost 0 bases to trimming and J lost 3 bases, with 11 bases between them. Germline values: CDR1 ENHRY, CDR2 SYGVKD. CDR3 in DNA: TGTGCCATCAGTGAGTCGATCGGGACTGAAGAGACCCAGTACTTC. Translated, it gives CAISESIGTEETQYF.

The CDR3 loop is CASSLVGEVRPSGTEAFF. CDR3 DNA: TGCGCCAGCAGCTTGGTAGGGGAGGTCCGTCCCTCGGGCACTGAAGCTTTCTTT. The V gene is TRBV5-1, the J gene TRBJ1-1; a possible D gene is TRBD1 (5 bases). The V gene's germline CDR1 is SGHRS and CDR2 YFSETQ. The CDR3 runs 18 residues. The V gene lost 0 bases and the J gene lost 4 bases, with 22 bases spanning the gap.

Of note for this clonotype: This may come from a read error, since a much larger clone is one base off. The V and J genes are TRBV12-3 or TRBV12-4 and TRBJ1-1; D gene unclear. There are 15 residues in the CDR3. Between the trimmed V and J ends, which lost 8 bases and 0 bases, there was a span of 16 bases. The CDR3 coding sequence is TGTGCCAGCGGTGCGCTCCCGCCCCTGAACACTGAAGCTTTCTTT. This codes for CASGALPPLNTEAFF.

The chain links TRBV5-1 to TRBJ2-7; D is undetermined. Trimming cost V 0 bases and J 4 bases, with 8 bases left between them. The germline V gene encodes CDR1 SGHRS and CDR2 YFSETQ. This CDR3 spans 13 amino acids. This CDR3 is CASSLEIGYEQYF. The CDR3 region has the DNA TGCGCCAGCAGCTTGGAAATCGGATACGAGCAGTACTTC.

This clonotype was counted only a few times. The CDR3 loop reads CASSLGAGTPSLEQYF. CDR3 sequence (DNA): TGCGCCAGCAGCTTGGGCGCAGGGACCCCGTCGCTTGAGCAGTACTTC. The gene calls are TRBV5-1 and TRBJ2-7; D tentatively fits TRBD1 or TRBD2 (5 bases each). Germline-derived CDR1 and CDR2 are SGHRS and YFSETQ. V shed 0 bases and J shed 7 bases, with 20 bases lying between them. The CDR3 contains 16 residues.

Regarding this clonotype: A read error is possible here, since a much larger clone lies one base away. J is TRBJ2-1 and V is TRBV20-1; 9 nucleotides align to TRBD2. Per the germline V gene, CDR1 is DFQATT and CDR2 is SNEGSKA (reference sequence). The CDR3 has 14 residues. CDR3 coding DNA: TGCAGTACTAGTGTAGCGGGAGTGGTCAATGAGCAGTTCTTC. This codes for CSTSVAGVVNEQFF.

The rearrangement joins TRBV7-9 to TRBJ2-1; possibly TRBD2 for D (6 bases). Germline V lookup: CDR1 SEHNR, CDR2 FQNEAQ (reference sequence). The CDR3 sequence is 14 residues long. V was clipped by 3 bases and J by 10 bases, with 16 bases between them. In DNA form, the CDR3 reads TGTGCCAGCAGCTTGGGGGACTCCCTCGGGGAGCAGTTCTTC. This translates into CASSLGDSLGEQFF.

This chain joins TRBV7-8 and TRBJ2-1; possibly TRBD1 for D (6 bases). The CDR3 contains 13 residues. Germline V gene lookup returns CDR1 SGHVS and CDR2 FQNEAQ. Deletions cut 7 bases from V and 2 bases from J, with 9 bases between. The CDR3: CASITGTYNEQFF. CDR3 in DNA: TGTGCCAGCATAACAGGGACCTACAATGAGCAGTTCTTC.

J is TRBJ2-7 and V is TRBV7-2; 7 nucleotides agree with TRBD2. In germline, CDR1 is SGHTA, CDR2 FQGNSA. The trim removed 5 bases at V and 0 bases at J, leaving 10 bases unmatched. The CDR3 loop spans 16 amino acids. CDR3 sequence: CASSPRASGTSYEQYF. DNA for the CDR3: TGTGCCAGCAGCCCCCGGGCTAGCGGAACCTCCTACGAGCAGTACTTC. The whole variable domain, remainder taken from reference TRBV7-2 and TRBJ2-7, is GAGVSQSPSNKVTEKGKDVELRCDPISGHTALYWYRQSLGQGLEFLIYFQGNSAPDKSGLPSDRFSAERTGGSVSTLTIQRTQQEDSAVYLCASSPRASGTSYEQYFGPGTRLTVT.

The CDR3 loop is CASSQVRDPHNEQFF. The CDR3 DNA reads as TGTGCCAGCAGCCAAGTACGGGATCCCCACAATGAGCAGTTCTTC. This chain links TRBV3-1 with TRBJ2-1; tentatively, D is TRBD2 (5 bases). V gave up 1 base and J gave up 5 bases, with 12 bases separating them. Looked up from germline, CDR1 is LGHDT and CDR2 is YNNKEL (reference sequence). The CDR3 is 15 amino acids.